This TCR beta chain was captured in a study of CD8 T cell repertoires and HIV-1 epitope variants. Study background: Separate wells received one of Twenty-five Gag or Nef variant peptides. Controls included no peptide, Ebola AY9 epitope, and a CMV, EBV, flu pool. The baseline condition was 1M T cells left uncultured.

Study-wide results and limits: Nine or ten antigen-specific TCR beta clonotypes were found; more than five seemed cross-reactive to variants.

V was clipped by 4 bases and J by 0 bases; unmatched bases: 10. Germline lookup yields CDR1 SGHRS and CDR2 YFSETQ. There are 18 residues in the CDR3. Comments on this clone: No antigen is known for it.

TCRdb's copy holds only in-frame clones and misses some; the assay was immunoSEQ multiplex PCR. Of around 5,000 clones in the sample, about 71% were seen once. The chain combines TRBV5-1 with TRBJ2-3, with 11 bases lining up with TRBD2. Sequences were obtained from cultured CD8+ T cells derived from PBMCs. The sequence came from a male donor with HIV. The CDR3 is CASSPTSGTTLSTDTQYF. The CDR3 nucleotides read TGCGCCAGCAGCCCGACTAGCGGGACCACTCTGAGCACAGATACGCAGTATTTT.